This paragraph covers one T cell receptor (beta chain) sequence. Its antigen is not identified. The method was immunoSEQ multiplex PCR; TCRdb's version includes in-frame clones alone and lacks a portion of them. The data show 140,000 or so clones, with around nine tenths seen just once and approximately 3.4% held by the top ten. The data were taken from a study of T cell responses to AZD1222 COVID-19 vaccine. Study details: Both about-4-week and about-12-week second-dose recipients were combined.

Points from the study as a whole: Baseline serology detected seropositivity in only six or seven AZD1222 recipients. Possibly, clonal diversity was underestimated; donors were largely white British and included more females. Spike was spanned by vaccine-associated CD4 TCRs, which were dominant at 160-218 and 743-854.

This CDR3 region has 17 residues. The germline V gene encodes CDR1 SGHTA and CDR2 FQGNSA. V gave up 5 bases and J gave up 0 bases, with 17 bases separating them. The V and J genes are TRBV7-2 and TRBJ1-5; tentatively, D is TRBD1 (6 bases). The receptor's source is an adult in good health. The sequencing used peripheral blood, collected on day 0 of AZD1222 vaccination. CDR3: CASSTVGGAYSNQPQHF. For the CDR3, the DNA is TGTGCCAGCAGCACCGTGGGGGGGGCCTATAGCAATCAGCCCCAGCATTTT.